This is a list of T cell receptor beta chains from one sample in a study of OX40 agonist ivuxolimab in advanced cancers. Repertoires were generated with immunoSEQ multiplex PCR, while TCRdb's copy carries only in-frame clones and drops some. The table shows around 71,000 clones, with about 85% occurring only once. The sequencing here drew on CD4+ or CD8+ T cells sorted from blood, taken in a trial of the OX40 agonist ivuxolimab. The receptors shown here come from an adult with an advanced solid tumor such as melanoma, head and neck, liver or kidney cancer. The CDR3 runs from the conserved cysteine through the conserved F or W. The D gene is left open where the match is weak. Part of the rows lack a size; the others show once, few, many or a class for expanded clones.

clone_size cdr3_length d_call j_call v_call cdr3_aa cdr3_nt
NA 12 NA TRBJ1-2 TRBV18 CASSDGGHGYTF TGTGCCAGCTCGGACGGGGGGCATGGCTACACCTTC
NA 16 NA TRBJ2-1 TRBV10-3 CAISESTTKNNNEQFF TGTGCCATCAGTGAGTCCACTACCAAAAACAACAATGAGCAGTTCTTC
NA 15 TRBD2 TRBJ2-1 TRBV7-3 CASSSGTSTYNEQFF TGTGCCAGCAGCTCCGGGACTAGCACATACAATGAGCAGTTCTTC
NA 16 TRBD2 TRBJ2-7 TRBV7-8 CASSLVWTSGSYEQYF TGTGCCAGCAGCTTAGTGTGGACTAGCGGCTCCTACGAGCAGTACTTC
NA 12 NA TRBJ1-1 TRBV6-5 CASSYLGTEAFF TGTGCCAGCAGTTATCTAGGTACTGAAGCTTTCTTT
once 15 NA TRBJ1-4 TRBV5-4 CASSSEGGAGEKLFF TGTGCCAGCAGTTCGGAGGGGGGGGCCGGCGAAAAACTGTTTTTT
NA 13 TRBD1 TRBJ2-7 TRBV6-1 CASSMDRTTLQYF TGTGCCAGCAGTATGGACAGGACCACGTTGCAGTACTTC
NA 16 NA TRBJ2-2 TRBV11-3 CASSFSGGKSAGELFF TGTGCCAGCAGCTTCTCTGGGGGGAAGAGCGCCGGGGAGCTGTTTTTT
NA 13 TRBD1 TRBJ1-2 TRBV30 CAWSVGTGAGYTF TGTGCCTGGAGTGTAGGGACAGGGGCCGGCTACACCTTC
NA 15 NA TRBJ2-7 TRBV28 CASRLLDARSYEQYF TGTGCCAGCAGACTGCTCGATGCACGAAGCTACGAGCAGTACTTC
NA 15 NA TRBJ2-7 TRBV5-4 CASSLRLELSYEQYF TGTGCCAGCAGCTTAAGACTAGAACTCTCCTACGAGCAGTACTTC
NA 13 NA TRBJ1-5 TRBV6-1 CASRGTQNQPQHF TGTGCCAGCAGGGGGACACAAAATCAGCCCCAGCATTTT
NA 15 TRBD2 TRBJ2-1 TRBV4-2 CASSQDTSGSYEQFF TGTGCCAGCAGCCAAGATACTAGCGGGAGCTATGAGCAGTTCTTC
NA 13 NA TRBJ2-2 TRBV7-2 CASSRMNTGELFF TGTGCCAGCAGTAGGATGAACACCGGGGAGCTGTTTTTT
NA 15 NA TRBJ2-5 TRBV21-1 CASSKGAGGRETQYF TGTGCCAGCAGCAAGGGGGCTGGGGGAAGAGAGACCCAGTACTTC
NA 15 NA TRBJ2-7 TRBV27 CASSPWPATRDEQYF TGTGCCAGCAGTCCGTGGCCAGCAACCCGGGACGAGCAGTACTTC
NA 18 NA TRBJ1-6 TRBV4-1 CASSPFNTGGAYNSPLHF TGCGCCAGCAGCCCGTTCAACACGGGGGGCGCGTATAATTCACCCCTCCACTTT
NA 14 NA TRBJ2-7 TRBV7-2 CASSLGGAFSEQYF TGTGCCAGCAGCTTAGGAGGGGCTTTCTCCGAGCAGTACTTC
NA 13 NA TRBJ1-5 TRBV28 CASSLVSGQPQHF TGTGCCAGCAGTTTAGTGTCTGGCCAGCCCCAGCATTTT
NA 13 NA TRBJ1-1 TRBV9 CASSGEGGPEAFF TGTGCCAGCAGCGGAGAAGGGGGTCCTGAAGCTTTCTTT
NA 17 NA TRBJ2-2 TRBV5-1 CASSLDPSAANTGELFF TGCGCCAGCAGCTTGGACCCTAGCGCTGCGAACACCGGGGAGCTGTTTTTT
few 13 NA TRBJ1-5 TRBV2 CASTGDSNQPQHF TGTGCCAGCACAGGGGATAGCAATCAGCCCCAGCATTTT
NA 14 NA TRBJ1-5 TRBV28 CATSRGSSNQPQHF TGTGCCACCAGTCGGGGGAGTAGCAATCAGCCCCAGCATTTT
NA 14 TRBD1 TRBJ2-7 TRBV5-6 CASSLVTGLVEQYF TGTGCCAGCAGCTTAGTGACAGGGCTAGTCGAGCAGTACTTC
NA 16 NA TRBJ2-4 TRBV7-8 CASSLGRYWEGNIQYF TGTGCCAGCAGCTTAGGCCGTTATTGGGAAGGTAACATTCAGTACTTC
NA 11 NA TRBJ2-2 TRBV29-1 CSATEAGELFF TGCAGCGCCACCGAGGCCGGGGAGCTGTTTTTT
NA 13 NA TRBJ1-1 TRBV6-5 CASTRAGWTEAFF TGTGCCAGCACCCGGGCAGGGTGGACTGAAGCTTTCTTT
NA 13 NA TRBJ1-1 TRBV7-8 CASSQSENTEAFF TGTGCCAGCAGCCAATCTGAGAACACTGAAGCTTTCTTT
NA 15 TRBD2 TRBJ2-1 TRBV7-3 CASSYSGRSYNEQFF TGTGCCAGCAGCTACAGCGGGAGAAGCTACAATGAGCAGTTCTTC
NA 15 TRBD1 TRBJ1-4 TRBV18 CASSKGQGTNEKLFF TGTGCCAGCTCAAAAGGACAGGGAACTAATGAAAAACTGTTTTTT
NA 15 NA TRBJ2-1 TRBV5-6 CASSPSGVWYNEQFF TGTGCCAGCAGCCCCTCGGGAGTCTGGTACAATGAGCAGTTCTTC
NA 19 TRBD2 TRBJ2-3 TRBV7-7 CASSPTSGQREGGTDTQYF TGTGCTAGCAGCCCTACCTCGGGGCAGCGGGAGGGGGGCACAGATACGCAGTATTTT
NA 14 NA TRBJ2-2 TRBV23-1 CASSQRGNTGELFF TGCGCCAGCAGTCAAAGGGGAAACACCGGGGAGCTGTTTTTT
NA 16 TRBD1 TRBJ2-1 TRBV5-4 CASSLRTGGSYNEQFF TGTGCCAGCAGCTTGAGGACAGGGGGGTCCTACAATGAGCAGTTCTTC
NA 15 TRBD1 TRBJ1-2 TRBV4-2 CASSQDRTGAYGYTF TGTGCCAGCAGCCAAGATCGAACAGGGGCCTATGGCTACACCTTC
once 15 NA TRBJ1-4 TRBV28 CASSPGGRGNEKLFF TGTGCCAGCAGCCCTGGTGGGAGGGGTAATGAAAAACTGTTTTTT
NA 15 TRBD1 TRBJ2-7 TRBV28 CASLSTGGIAYEQYF TGTGCCAGCCTTTCTACAGGGGGTATTGCCTACGAGCAGTACTTC
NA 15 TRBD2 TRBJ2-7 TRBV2 CASSGLPSGSGEQYF TGTGCCAGCAGTGGATTGCCTAGCGGGAGTGGTGAGCAGTACTTC
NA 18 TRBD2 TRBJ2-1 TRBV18 CASSPPARGAGGGNEQFF TGTGCCAGCTCACCACCGGCCCGTGGAGCGGGAGGGGGGAATGAGCAGTTCTTC
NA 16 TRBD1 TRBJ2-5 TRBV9 CASSVYSGQGGETQYF TGTGCCAGCAGCGTTTACTCGGGACAGGGGGGAGAGACCCAGTACTTC
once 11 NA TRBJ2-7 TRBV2 CASMSVYEQYF TGTGCCAGCATGAGTGTTTACGAGCAGTACTTC
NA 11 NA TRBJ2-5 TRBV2 CASTTLETQYF TGTGCCAGCACCACCCTAGAGACCCAGTACTTC
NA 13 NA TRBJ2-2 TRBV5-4 CASSLWGRGELFF TGTGCCAGCAGCTTGTGGGGGCGCGGGGAGCTGTTTTTT
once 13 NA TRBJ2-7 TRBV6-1 CASRQTLRDEQYF TGTGCCAGCAGGCAGACCCTGAGGGACGAGCAGTACTTC